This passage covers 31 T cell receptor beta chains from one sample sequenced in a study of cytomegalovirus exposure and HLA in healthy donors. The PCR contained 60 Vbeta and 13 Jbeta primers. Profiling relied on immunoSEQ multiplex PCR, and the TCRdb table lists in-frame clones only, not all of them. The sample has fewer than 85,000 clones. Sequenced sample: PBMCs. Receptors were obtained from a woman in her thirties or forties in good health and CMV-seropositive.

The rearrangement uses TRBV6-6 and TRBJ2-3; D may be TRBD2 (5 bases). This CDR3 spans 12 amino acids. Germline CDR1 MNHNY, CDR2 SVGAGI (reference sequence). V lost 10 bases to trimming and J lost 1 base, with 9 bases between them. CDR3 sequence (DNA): TGTGCCATCAAGGGAGGCACAGATACGCAGTATTTT. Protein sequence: CAIKGGTDTQYF.

CDR3 region: CASSIISGVEDEQYF. As DNA, the CDR3 is TGTGCCAGTAGTATAATCTCGGGGGTTGAGGACGAGCAGTACTTC. The V gene is TRBV19, the J gene TRBJ2-7, with D maybe TRBD2 (6 bases). Germline values: CDR1 LNHDA, CDR2 SQIVND (reference sequence). The V end was cut by 2 bases, the J end by 5 bases, with 16 bases between. This CDR3 has 15 amino acids. The complete variable domain, with remaining parts taken from reference TRBV19 and TRBJ2-7, reads DGGITQSPKYLFRKEGQNVTLSCEQNLNHDAMYWYRQDPGQGLRLIYYSQIVNDFQKGDIAEGYSVSREKKESFPLTVTSAQKNPTAFYLCASSIISGVEDEQYFGPGTRLTVT.

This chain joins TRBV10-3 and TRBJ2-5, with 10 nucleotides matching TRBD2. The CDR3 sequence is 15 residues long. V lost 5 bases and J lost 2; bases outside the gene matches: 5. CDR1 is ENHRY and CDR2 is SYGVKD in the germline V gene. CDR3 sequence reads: CAISQAGGEQETQYF. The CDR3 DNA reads TGTGCCATCAGTCAAGCGGGAGGGGAACAAGAGACCCAGTACTTC.

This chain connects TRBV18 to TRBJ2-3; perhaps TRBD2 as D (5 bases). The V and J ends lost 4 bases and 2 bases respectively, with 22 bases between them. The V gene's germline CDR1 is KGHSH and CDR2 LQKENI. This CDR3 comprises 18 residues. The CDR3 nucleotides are TGTGCCAGCTCACGAGGGCGTTCGGCGGTTAGATCCACAGATACGCAGTATTTT. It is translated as CASSRGRSAVRSTDTQYF. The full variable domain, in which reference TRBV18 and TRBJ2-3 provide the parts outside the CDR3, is NAGVMQNPRHLVRRRGQEARLRCSPMKGHSHVYWYRQLPEEGLKFMVYLQKENIIDESGMPKERFSAEFPKEGPSILRIQQVVRGDSAAYFCASSRGRSAVRSTDTQYFGPGTRLTVL.

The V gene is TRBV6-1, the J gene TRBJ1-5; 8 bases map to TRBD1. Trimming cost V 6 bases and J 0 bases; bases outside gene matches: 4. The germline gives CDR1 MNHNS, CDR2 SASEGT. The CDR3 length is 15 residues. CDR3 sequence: CASRTGQDSNQPQHF. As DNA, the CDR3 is TGTGCCAGCAGGACGGGACAGGATAGCAATCAGCCCCAGCATTTT.

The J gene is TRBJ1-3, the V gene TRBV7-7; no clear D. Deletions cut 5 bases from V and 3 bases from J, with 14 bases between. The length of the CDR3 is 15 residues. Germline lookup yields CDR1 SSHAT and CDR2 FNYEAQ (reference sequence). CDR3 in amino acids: CASSAGRAIGNTIYF. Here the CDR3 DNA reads TGTGCCAGCAGCGCCGGGAGAGCTATTGGAAACACCATATATTTT.

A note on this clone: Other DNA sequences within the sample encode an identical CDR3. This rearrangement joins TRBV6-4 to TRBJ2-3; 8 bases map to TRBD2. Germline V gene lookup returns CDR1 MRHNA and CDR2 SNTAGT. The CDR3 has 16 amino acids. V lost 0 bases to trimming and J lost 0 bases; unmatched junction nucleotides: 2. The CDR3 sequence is CASSDSGGGSTDTQYF. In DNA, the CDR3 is TGTGCCAGCAGTGACTCCGGGGGGGGTAGCACAGATACGCAGTATTTT.

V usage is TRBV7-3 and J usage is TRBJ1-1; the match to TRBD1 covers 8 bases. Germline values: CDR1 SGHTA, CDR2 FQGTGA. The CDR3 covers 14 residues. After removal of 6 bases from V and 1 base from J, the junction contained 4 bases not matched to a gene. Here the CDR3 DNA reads TGTGCCAGCAGAATACAGGGGGGGAACACTGAAGCTTTCTTT. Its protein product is CASRIQGGNTEAFF.

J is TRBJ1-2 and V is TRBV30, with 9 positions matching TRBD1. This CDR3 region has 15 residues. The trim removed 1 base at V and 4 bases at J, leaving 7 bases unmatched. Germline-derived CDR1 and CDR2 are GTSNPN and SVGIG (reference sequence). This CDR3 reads CAWSALGQGGYGYTF. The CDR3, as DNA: TGTGCCTGGAGTGCACTGGGACAGGGAGGCTATGGCTACACCTTC.

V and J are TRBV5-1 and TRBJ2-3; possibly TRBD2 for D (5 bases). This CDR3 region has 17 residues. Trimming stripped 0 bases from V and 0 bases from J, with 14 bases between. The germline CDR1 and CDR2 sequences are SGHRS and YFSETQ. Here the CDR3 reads CASSLEGGPPSTDTQYF. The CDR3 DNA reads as TGCGCCAGCAGCTTGGAGGGCGGGCCGCCGAGCACAGATACGCAGTATTTT.

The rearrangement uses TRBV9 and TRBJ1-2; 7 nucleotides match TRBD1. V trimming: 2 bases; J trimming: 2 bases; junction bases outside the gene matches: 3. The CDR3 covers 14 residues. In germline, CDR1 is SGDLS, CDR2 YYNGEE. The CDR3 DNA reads TGTGCCAGCAGCGTCCGGGACAGCAACTATGGCTACACCTTC. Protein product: CASSVRDSNYGYTF.

CDR3 in amino acids: CASSFGGVGAGANVLTF. CDR3 nucleotide sequence: TGTGCCAGCAGTTTTGGGGGCGTCGGCGCTGGGGCCAACGTCCTGACTTTC. V is TRBV28 and J is TRBJ2-6; D is possibly TRBD1 (6 bases). V lost 3 bases and J 2 bases, leaving 14 bases between the germline ends. This CDR3 is 17 amino acids long. Germline CDR1 is MDHEN and CDR2 is SYDVKM. Together with reference TRBV28 and TRBJ2-6, the CDR3 gives the full variable domain: DVKVTQSSRYLVKRTGEKVFLECVQDMDHENMFWYRQDPGLGLRLIYFSYDVKMKEKGDIPEGYSVSREKKERFSLILESASTNQTSMYLCASSFGGVGAGANVLTFGAGSRLTVL.

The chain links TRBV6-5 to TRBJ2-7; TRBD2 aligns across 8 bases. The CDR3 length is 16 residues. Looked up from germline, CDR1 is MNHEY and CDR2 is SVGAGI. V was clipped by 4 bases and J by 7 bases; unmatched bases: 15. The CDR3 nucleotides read TGTGCCAGCAGTTTTGTGGGGGCGGGAGGCGAGGGGGAGCAGTACTTC. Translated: CASSFVGAGGEGEQYF.

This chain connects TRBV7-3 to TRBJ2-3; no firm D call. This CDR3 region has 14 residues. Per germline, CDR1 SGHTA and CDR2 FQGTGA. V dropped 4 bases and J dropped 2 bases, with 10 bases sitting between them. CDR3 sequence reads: CASSSDQVTDTQYF. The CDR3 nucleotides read TGTGCCAGCAGCTCCGATCAGGTCACAGATACGCAGTATTTT.

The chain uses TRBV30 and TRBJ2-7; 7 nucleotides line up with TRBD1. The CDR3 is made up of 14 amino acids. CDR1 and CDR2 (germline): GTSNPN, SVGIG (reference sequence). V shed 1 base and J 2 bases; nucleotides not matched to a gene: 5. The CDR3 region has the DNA TGTGCCTGGAGTGCCGGGACAGAGACCTACGAGCAGTACTTC. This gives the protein CAWSAGTETYEQYF.

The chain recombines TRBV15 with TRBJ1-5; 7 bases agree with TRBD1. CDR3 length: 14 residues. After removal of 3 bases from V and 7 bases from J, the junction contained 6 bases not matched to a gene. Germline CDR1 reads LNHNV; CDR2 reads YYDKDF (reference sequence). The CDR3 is CATSSEQGIQPQHF. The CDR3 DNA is TGTGCCACCAGCAGCGAACAGGGGATCCAGCCCCAGCATTTT.

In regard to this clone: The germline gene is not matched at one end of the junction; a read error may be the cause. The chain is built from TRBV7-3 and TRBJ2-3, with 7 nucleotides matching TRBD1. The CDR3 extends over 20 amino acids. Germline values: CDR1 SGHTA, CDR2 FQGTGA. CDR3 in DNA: TGTGCCAGCAGCCTCCACCCGGGACAGATACTCGCACAACCAGGGGATATGCAGTATTTT. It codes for CASSLHPGQILAQPGDMQYF.

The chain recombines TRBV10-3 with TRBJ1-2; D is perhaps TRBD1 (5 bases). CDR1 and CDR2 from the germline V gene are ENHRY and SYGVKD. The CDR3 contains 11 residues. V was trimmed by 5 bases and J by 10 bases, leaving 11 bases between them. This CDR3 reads CAISRDSVYTF. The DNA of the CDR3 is TGTGCCATCAGTCGGGACTCAGTCTACACCTTC.

CDR3 bases: TGTGCCAGCAGCGTAGGACAGCCCAATGAGCAGTTCTTC. Protein: CASSVGQPNEQFF. The V call is TRBV9, the J call TRBJ2-1; tentatively, D is TRBD1 (5 bases). CDR3 length: 13 residues. Trimming took 0 bases from V and 6 from J, leaving 7 bases between them. CDR1 is SGDLS and CDR2 is YYNGEE in the germline V gene.

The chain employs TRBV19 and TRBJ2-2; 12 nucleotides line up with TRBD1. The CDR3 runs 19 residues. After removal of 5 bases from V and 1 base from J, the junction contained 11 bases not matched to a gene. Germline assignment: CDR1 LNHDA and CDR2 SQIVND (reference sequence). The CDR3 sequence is CASSSGTGGDFVNTGELFF. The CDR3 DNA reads TGTGCCAGTAGTTCCGGGACAGGGGGCGATTTCGTGAACACCGGGGAGCTGTTTTTT.

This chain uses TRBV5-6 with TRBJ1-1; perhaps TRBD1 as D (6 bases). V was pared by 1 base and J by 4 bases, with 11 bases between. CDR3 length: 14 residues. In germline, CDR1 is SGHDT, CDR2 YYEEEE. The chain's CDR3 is CASSLFQGTTEAFF. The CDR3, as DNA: TGTGCCAGCAGCTTGTTTCAGGGGACCACTGAAGCTTTCTTT.

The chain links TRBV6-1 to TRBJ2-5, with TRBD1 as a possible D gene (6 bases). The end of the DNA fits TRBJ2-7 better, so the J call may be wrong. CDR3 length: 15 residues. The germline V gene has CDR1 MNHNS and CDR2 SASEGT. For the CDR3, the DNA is TGTGCCAGCAGTGGCAGGGGATCTAAGACCTACGAGCAGTACTTC. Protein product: CASSGRGSKTYEQYF.

The CDR3 DNA sequence: TGTGCCAGCAGTGAAAATCCGGGACAGTTCGGGGAGCTGTTTTTT. Encoded protein: CASSENPGQFGELFF. The rearrangement uses TRBV6-4 and TRBJ2-2; 7 nucleotides agree with TRBD1. This CDR3 is built from 15 residues. V dropped 3 bases and J dropped 7; count of bases not matched to a gene: 8. Germline values: CDR1 MRHNA, CDR2 SNTAGT.

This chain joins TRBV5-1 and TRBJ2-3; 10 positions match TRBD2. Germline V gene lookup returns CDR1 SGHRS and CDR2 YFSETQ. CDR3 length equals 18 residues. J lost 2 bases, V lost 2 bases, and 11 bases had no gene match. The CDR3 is CASSFSGGALPITDTQYF. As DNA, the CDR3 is TGCGCCAGCAGCTTCAGCGGGGGGGCCCTCCCAATCACAGATACGCAGTATTTT. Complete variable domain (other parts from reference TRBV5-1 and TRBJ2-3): KAGVTQTPRYLIKTRGQQVTLSCSPISGHRSVSWYQQTPGQGLQFLFEYFSETQRNKGNFPGRFSGRQFSNSRSEMNVSTLELGDSALYLCASSFSGGALPITDTQYFGPGTRLTVL.

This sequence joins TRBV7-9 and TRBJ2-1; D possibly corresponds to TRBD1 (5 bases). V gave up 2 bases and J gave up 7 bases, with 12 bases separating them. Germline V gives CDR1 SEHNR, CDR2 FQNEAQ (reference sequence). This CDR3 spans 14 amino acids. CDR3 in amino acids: CASSLFQGDNEQFF. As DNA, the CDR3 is TGTGCCAGCAGCTTATTTCAGGGTGATAATGAGCAGTTCTTC.

As DNA, the CDR3 is TGTGCCAGCAGCTTACGATTCAGGGGGGAGCTGTTTTTT. It codes for CASSLRFRGELFF. V gene TRBV7-3 combines with J gene TRBJ2-2; D unresolved. Looked up from germline, CDR1 is SGHTA and CDR2 is FQGTGA. The CDR3 extends over 13 amino acids. V was clipped by 2 bases and J by 8 bases, with 9 bases between them.

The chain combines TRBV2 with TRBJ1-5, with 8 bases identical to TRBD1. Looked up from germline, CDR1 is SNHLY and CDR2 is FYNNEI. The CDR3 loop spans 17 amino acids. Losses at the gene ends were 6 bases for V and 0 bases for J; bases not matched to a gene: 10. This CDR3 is CASRYRGTPNSNQPQHF. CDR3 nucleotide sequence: TGTGCCAGCAGGTACAGGGGGACTCCAAATAGCAATCAGCCCCAGCATTTT.

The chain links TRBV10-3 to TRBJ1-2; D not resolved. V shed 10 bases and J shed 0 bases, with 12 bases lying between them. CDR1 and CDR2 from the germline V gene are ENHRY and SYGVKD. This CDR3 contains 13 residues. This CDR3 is CATPGLSNYGYTF. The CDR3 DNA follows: TGTGCCACCCCGGGGTTATCTAACTATGGCTACACCTTC.

The CDR3 bases are TGCAGCGTTGAATATGGACAGGGGGCACGGGAGCAGTACTTC. Protein: CSVEYGQGAREQYF. This chain uses TRBV29-1 with TRBJ2-7; 11 bases line up with TRBD1. Germline V lookup: CDR1 SQVTM, CDR2 ANQGSEA. J gave up 7 bases and V 2 bases, and 7 bases lay outside the gene matches. The CDR3 is 14 residues long.

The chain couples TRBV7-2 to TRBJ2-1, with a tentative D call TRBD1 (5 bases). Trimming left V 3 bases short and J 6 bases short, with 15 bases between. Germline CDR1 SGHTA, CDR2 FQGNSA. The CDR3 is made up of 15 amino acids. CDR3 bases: TGTGCCAGCAGCTTTAGTATAACAGGTCCCAATGAGCAGTTCTTC. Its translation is CASSFSITGPNEQFF.

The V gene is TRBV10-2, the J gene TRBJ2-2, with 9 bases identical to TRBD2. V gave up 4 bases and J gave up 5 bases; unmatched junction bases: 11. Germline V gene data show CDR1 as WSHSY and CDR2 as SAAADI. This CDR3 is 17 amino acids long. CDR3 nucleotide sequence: TGCGCCAGCAGTGGGGTTGTAGCGGGAGATTGGACCGGGGAGCTGTTTTTT. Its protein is CASSGVVAGDWTGELFF.